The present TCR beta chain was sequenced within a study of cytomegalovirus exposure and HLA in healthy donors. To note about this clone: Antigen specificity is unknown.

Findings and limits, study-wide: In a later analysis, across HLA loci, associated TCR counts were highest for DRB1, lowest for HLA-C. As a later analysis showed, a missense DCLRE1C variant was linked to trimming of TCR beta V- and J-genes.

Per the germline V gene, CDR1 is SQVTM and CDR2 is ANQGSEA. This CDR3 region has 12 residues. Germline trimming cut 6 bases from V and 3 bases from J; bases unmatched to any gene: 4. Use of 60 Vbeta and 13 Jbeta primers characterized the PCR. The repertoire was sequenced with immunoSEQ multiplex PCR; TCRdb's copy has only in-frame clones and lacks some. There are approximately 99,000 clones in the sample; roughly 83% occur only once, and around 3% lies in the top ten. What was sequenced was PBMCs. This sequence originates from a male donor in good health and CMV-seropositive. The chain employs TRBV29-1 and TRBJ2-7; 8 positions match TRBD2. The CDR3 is CSVGRGDYEQYF. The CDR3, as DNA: TGCAGCGTGGGGCGGGGGGACTACGAGCAGTACTTC.